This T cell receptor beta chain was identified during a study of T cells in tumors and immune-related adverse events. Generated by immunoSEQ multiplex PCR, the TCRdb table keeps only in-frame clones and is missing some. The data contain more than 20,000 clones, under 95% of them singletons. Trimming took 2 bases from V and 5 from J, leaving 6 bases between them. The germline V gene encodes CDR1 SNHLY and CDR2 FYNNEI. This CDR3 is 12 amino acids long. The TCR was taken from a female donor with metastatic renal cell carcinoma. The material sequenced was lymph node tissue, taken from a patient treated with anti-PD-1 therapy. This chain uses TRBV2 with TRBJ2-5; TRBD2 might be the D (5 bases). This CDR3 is CASSEWEETQYF. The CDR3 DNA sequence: TGTGCCAGCAGTGAATGGGAGGAGACCCAGTACTTC.